This T cell receptor (beta chain) appears in the sequencing data of a study of blood T cells in healthy people across ages. There were healthy Caucasian individuals from Russia, aged roughly 6 to 90, serving as donors. This clonotype appeared a few times. V shed 3 bases and J 2 bases; nucleotides not matched to a gene: 6. CDR3 size: 17 residues. Per germline, CDR1 LGHNA and CDR2 YSLEER. A second about 6 to 12 cycle PCR used barcoded and J-beta primers. Researchers report that each sample yielded at least 2.5 million CDR3-containing paired-end reads. TCRdb called the 5' RACE reads again in MiXCR, with one record for every CDR3 protein. The table has about 1.8 million distinct CDR3 sequences, around half seen once.

This TCR derives from a woman in her 40s in good health. The chain uses TRBV4-3 and TRBJ2-7, with TRBD2 identical over 14 bases. Sequencing input: blood. The chain's CDR3 is CASSQQTTSGGAYEQYF. The CDR3 coding sequence is TGCGCCAGCAGCCAGCAAACGACTAGCGGGGGGGCCTACGAGCAGTACTTC.